The 27 T cell receptor beta chains presented below share a single source sample, sequenced in a study of technical replicates of blood from several donors. Profiled with immunoSEQ multiplex PCR; TCRdb holds only in-frame clones, not every one. The sample records about 53,000 clones, approximately 86% being singletons. The sample comprised PBMCs. The receptors here all came from a human donor in good health. Some clones in this sample may be carry-over from other donors' samples.

V gene TRBV18 combines with J gene TRBJ2-1, with no clear D. Germline V gives CDR1 KGHSH, CDR2 LQKENI. Between the trimmed V and J ends, which lost 2 bases and 2 bases, there was a span of 7 bases. The CDR3 is 14 amino acids. The CDR3 nucleotides read TGTGCCAGCTCACCAGTGTATCCCTACAATGAGCAGTTCTTC. This translates into CASSPVYPYNEQFF.

V is TRBV12-1 and J is TRBJ1-1; TRBD1 is the table's D call and was not checked against the DNA. TRBV12-1 is a pseudogene. The CDR3 spans 12 residues. The CDR3 loop is CASRGRVGEAFF. For the CDR3, the DNA is TGTGCCAGCAGGGGCAGGGTGGGTGAAGCTTTCTTT.

The chain recombines TRBV4-1 with TRBJ2-7; TRBD1 agrees at 7 bases. Trimming cost V 3 bases and J 3 bases; bases outside gene matches: 5. Germline CDR1 and CDR2: MGHRA and YSYEKL. This CDR3 comprises 14 residues. CDR3 coding DNA: TGCGCCAGCAGCCAGCAGGGACAGAACTACGAGCAGTACTTC. It translates to CASSQQGQNYEQYF.

V and J are TRBV20-1 and TRBJ2-7, with 8 bases fitting TRBD1. V gave up 5 bases and J gave up 11 bases; unmatched junction bases: 8. CDR1 DFQATT and CDR2 SNEGSKA come from the germline V gene (reference sequence). There are 11 residues in the CDR3. In nucleotides, the CDR3 is TGCAGTGCTCTCGGTCGGGACAGGAAGTACTTC. Translated, it gives CSALGRDRKYF.

The V and J genes are TRBV19 and TRBJ1-4, with D maybe TRBD1 (5 bases). Germline CDR1 reads LNHDA; CDR2 reads SQIVND (reference sequence). V lost 7 bases and J lost 7, with 19 bases in between. This CDR3 spans 15 amino acids. The CDR3 DNA sequence: TGTGCCAGTACCCTGAACAGGCAGGGCGCTGAAAAACTGTTTTTT. Encoded protein: CASTLNRQGAEKLFF.

This chain joins TRBV7-3 and TRBJ1-1; 7 bases line up with TRBD1. CDR1 is SGHTA, CDR2 FQGTGA, per germline. With 4 bases clipped from V and 8 bases from J, the junction kept 4 bases outside the gene matches. The CDR3 is 12 amino acids. The CDR3 reads CASSSAGGEAFF. The CDR3 DNA sequence: TGTGCCAGCAGCTCCGCAGGGGGGGAAGCTTTCTTT.

The J gene is TRBJ2-3, the V gene TRBV6-6; D is unclear. The V gene's germline CDR1 is MNHNY and CDR2 SVGAGI (reference sequence). CDR3 length: 12 residues. Trimming took 2 bases from V and 6 from J, leaving 6 bases between them. CDR3 nucleotide sequence: TGTGCCAGCAGTTACACGGAGGATACGCAGTATTTT. Translation gives CASSYTEDTQYF.

The chain couples TRBV4-3 to TRBJ2-1; unclear D gene. With 0 bases removed from V and 5 bases from J, the gap between germline ends came to 11 bases. CDR3 size: 15 residues. Germline assignment: CDR1 LGHNA and CDR2 YSLEER. In DNA, the CDR3 is TGCGCCAGCAGCCAAGAAGTGTCCAGAAACAATGAGCAGTTCTTC. This translates into CASSQEVSRNNEQFF.

This clone was detected a few times. J is TRBJ1-6 and V is TRBV4-1, with D perhaps matching TRBD1 (5 bases). CDR1 is MGHRA, CDR2 YSYEKL, per germline. The CDR3 sequence is 14 residues long. The V gene lost 4 bases and the J gene lost 6 bases, with 10 bases spanning the gap. CDR3 in amino acids: CASSRTGINSPLHF. CDR3 bases: TGCGCCAGCAGCCGCACAGGAATTAATTCACCCCTCCACTTT.

This clone appeared once. The rearrangement joins TRBV6-1 to TRBJ2-7; 7 bases line up with TRBD2. The CDR3 extends over 14 amino acids. Germline CDR1 is MNHNS and CDR2 is SASEGT. V trimming: 7 bases; J trimming: 2 bases; junction bases outside the gene matches: 8. The CDR3 DNA follows: TGTGCCAGCATCATACCGGGACTAACCTACGAGCAGTACTTC. Protein product: CASIIPGLTYEQYF.

The J gene is TRBJ2-2, the V gene TRBV10-3; 10 bases agree with TRBD2. The CDR3 has 15 residues. Per the germline V gene, CDR1 is ENHRY and CDR2 is SYGVKD. V dropped 6 bases and J dropped 6; count of bases not matched to a gene: 7. CDR3 sequence: CAIRTTLAGAGELFF. The CDR3 DNA reads TGTGCCATCAGGACGACTCTAGCGGGAGCCGGGGAGCTGTTTTTT.

The sample holds one count of this clone. The V and J genes are TRBV7-2 and TRBJ2-7; D is unclear. The CDR3 loop spans 11 amino acids. Germline V CDR1 and CDR2: SGHTA, FQGNSA. Trimming pared 5 bases from V and 6 bases from J, leaving 8 bases between. The chain's CDR3 is CASSKTGEQYF. Written as DNA, the CDR3 is TGTGCCAGCAGCAAAACTGGCGAGCAGTACTTC.

The J gene is TRBJ1-2, the V gene TRBV23-1; no definite D call. TRBV23-1 is marked as an open reading frame, function uncertain. Trimming took 11 bases from V and 0 from J, leaving 10 bases between them. The CDR3 spans 12 residues. DNA for the CDR3: TGCGCCCGGTTTAGAGCTAACTATGGCTACACCTTC. Translation: CARFRANYGYTF.

This chain connects TRBV18 to TRBJ1-6, with D unresolved. The CDR3 length is 15 residues. In germline, CDR1 is KGHSH, CDR2 LQKENI. V was cut by 5 bases and J by 8 bases, with 16 bases left in between. The CDR3 nucleotides are TGTGCCAGCTCAATACTCGAGGGCGGGGATTCACCCCTCCACTTT. Translation: CASSILEGGDSPLHF. Supplemented by reference TRBV18 and TRBJ1-6, the full variable domain reads NAGVMQNPRHLVRRRGQEARLRCSPMKGHSHVYWYRQLPEEGLKFMVYLQKENIIDESGMPKERFSAEFPKEGPSILRIQQVVRGDSAAYFCASSILEGGDSPLHFGNGTRLTVT.

The CDR3 DNA reads TGTGCCAGCAGCGCCCTCAGACTAGCGGGAGCGGTCGAGCAGTACTTC. Its protein product is CASSALRLAGAVEQYF. V and J are TRBV11-2 and TRBJ2-7; 12 bases fit TRBD2. This CDR3 is built from 16 residues. The J segment lost 6 bases and the V segment lost 5 bases, leaving 11 bases of the junction unmatched. CDR1 and CDR2 from the germline V gene are SGHAT and FQNNGV.

This clone showed up just once. This chain links TRBV6-5 with TRBJ2-2; D unresolved. V lost 3 bases to trimming and J lost 5 bases, with 13 bases between them. Germline V gene lookup returns CDR1 MNHEY and CDR2 SVGAGI. This CDR3 is built from 15 residues. Here the CDR3 reads CASSYSIQRTGELFF. In nucleotides, the CDR3 is TGTGCCAGCAGTTATTCCATCCAGAGGACCGGGGAGCTGTTTTTT.

This chain connects TRBV5-1 to TRBJ2-2, with D perhaps matching TRBD2 (5 bases). The V gene lost 5 bases and the J gene lost 3 bases, with 11 bases spanning the gap. This CDR3 spans 14 amino acids. Per the germline V gene, CDR1 is SGHRS and CDR2 is YFSETQ. The CDR3 sequence: CASRWLADTGELFF. The CDR3 region has the DNA TGCGCCAGCAGGTGGCTAGCCGACACCGGGGAGCTGTTTTTT.

The CDR3 sequence is CGANEQFF. CDR3 bases: TGTGGGGCGAATGAGCAGTTCTTC. The J gene is TRBJ2-1, the V gene TRBV5-8; D is unclear. Germline V gene data show CDR1 as SGHTS and CDR2 as YDEGEE. The CDR3 has 8 amino acids.

The chain combines TRBV29-1 with TRBJ2-6, with D possibly matching TRBD1 (5 bases). CDR1 SQVTM and CDR2 ANQGSEA come from the germline V gene. This CDR3 spans 16 amino acids. V shed 1 base and J shed 0 bases, with 10 bases lying between them. The CDR3 DNA reads TGCAGCGTTGAAGGGACATCCATCTCTGGGGCCAACGTCCTGACTTTC. Amino acid sequence: CSVEGTSISGANVLTF.

J is TRBJ1-3 and V is TRBV5-6; TRBD1 might be the D (6 bases). CDR3 length: 15 amino acids. V was clipped by 4 bases and J by 1 base, with 12 bases between them. Germline CDR1 and CDR2: SGHDT and YYEEEE. The CDR3 loop reads CASSHPGVSGNTIYF. DNA of the CDR3: TGTGCCAGCAGCCACCCAGGGGTATCTGGAAACACCATATATTTT.

V gene TRBV6-5 combines with J gene TRBJ1-1; D gene unclear. Trimming took 1 base from V and 6 from J, leaving 9 bases between them. From germline, CDR1 is MNHEY and CDR2 SVGAGI. The CDR3 is made up of 13 amino acids. CDR3 sequence reads: CASSYYIAAEAFF. The CDR3 DNA reads TGTGCCAGCAGTTACTATATTGCGGCTGAAGCTTTCTTT.

J is TRBJ2-3 and V is TRBV9, with 8 nucleotides matching TRBD1. Germline CDR1 SGDLS, CDR2 YYNGEE. This CDR3 comprises 15 residues. V lost 0 bases to trimming and J lost 3 bases; unmatched junction nucleotides: 3. The CDR3 region has the DNA TGTGCCAGCAGCGTAGGTAACAGGGGGACAGATACGCAGTATTTT. It yields the protein CASSVGNRGTDTQYF.

This chain links TRBV6-5 with TRBJ2-7; 11 bases match TRBD2. Germline CDR1 MNHEY, CDR2 SVGAGI. J gave up 1 base and V 5 bases, and 4 bases lay outside the gene matches. The CDR3 has 15 residues. The CDR3 loop is CASSPGTSGSYEQYF. CDR3 DNA: TGTGCCAGCAGTCCCGGGACTAGCGGATCCTACGAGCAGTACTTC.

The CDR3 here is CAWRQVGGGNTDTQYF. Here the CDR3 DNA reads TGTGCCTGGAGGCAGGTGGGGGGAGGGAACACAGATACGCAGTATTTT. This chain links TRBV30 with TRBJ2-3, with TRBD2 matching over 7 bases. Germline V gives CDR1 GTSNPN, CDR2 SVGIG (reference sequence). This CDR3 has 16 amino acids. Losses at the gene ends were 3 bases for V and 2 bases for J; bases not matched to a gene: 11. Combining the CDR3 with reference TRBV30 and TRBJ2-3 gives the whole variable domain SQTIHQWPATLVQPVGSPLSLECTVEGTSNPNLYWYRQAAGRGLQLLFYSVGIGQISSEVPQNLSASRPQDRQFILSSKKLLLSDSGFYLCAWRQVGGGNTDTQYFGPGTRLTVL.

The chain is built from TRBV4-3 and TRBJ2-1; D may be TRBD2 (6 bases). V was pared by 3 bases and J by 1 base, with 7 bases between. This CDR3 comprises 14 residues. CDR1 and CDR2 from the germline V gene are LGHNA and YSLEER. For the CDR3, the DNA is TGCGCCAGCAGCCAGGACTATTCCTACAATGAGCAGTTCTTC. This encodes CASSQDYSYNEQFF.

V gene TRBV4-1 combines with J gene TRBJ1-1; 7 bases are a match to TRBD1. With 0 bases clipped from V and 0 bases from J, the junction kept 7 bases outside the gene matches. This CDR3 has 17 residues. Germline values: CDR1 MGHRA, CDR2 YSYEKL. CDR3 protein: CASSQDIRDSMNTEAFF. The CDR3 DNA is TGCGCCAGCAGCCAAGATATAAGGGACAGCATGAACACTGAAGCTTTCTTT.

CDR3 amino acids: CSVDTGASSYEQYF. In nucleotides, the CDR3 is TGCAGCGTTGATACAGGGGCGAGCTCCTACGAGCAGTACTTC. V usage is TRBV29-1 and J usage is TRBJ2-7; TRBD1 matches 7 bases. The CDR3 covers 14 residues. Trimming at V came to 3 bases and at J to 0 bases, leaving 5 bases not matched to a gene. Germline CDR1 and CDR2: SQVTM and ANQGSEA.